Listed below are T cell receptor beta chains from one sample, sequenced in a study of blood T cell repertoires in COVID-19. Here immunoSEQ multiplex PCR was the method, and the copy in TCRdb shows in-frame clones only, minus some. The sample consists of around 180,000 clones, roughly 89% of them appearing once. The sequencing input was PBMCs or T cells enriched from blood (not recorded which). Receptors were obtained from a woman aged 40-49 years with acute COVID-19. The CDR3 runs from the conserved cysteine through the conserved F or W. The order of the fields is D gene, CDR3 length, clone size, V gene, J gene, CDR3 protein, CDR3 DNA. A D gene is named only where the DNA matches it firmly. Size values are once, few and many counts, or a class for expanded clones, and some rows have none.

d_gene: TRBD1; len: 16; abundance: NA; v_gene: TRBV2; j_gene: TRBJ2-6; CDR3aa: CASKDRGRSGANVLTF; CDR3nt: TGTGCCAGCAAGGACAGGGGGCGGTCTGGGGCCAACGTCCTGACTTTC
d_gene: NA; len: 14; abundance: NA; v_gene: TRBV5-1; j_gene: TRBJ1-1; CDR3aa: CASSLVSVNTEAFF; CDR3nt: TGCGCCAGCAGCTTGGTTTCAGTGAACACTGAAGCTTTCTTT
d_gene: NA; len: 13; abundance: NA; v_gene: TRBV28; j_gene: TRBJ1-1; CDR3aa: CAGSGTPNTEAFF; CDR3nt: TGTGCCGGCTCCGGGACACCAAACACTGAAGCTTTCTTT
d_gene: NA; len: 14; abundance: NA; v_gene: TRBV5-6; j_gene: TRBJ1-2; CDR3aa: CASSFSRMGHGYTF; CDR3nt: TGTGCCAGCAGCTTCAGCAGGATGGGACACGGCTACACCTTC
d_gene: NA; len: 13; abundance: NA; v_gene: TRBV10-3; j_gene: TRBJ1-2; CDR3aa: CAIGETVNYGYTF; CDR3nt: TGTGCCATCGGGGAGACCGTTAACTATGGCTACACCTTC
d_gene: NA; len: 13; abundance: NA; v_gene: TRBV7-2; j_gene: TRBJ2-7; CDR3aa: CASSLASSYEQYF; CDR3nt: TGTGCCAGCAGCTTAGCGAGCTCCTACGAGCAGTACTTC
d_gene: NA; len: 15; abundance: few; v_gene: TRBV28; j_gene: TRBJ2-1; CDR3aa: CASSLGLFSYNEQFF; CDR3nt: TGTGCCAGCAGTTTAGGACTCTTCTCCTACAATGAGCAGTTCTTC
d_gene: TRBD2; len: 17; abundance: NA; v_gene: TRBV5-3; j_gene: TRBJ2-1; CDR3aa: CARSCGLAGASYNEQFF; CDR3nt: TGTGCCAGAAGCTGCGGACTAGCGGGGGCCTCCTACAATGAGCAGTTCTTC
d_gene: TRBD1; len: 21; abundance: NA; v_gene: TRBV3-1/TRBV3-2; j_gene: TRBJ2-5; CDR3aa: CASSPGQGALGRLAGEETQYF; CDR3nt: TGTGCCAGCAGCCCGGGACAGGGGGCTCTTGGTAGGCTAGCGGGAGAAGAGACCCAGTACTTC
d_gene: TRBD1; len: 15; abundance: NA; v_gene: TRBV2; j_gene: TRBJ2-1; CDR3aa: CASTAGGLVNNEQFF; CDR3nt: TGTGCCAGCACCGCAGGGGGCTTAGTCAACAATGAGCAGTTCTTC
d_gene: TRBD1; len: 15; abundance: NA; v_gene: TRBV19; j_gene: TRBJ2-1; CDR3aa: CASSSTGGGKNEQFF; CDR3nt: TGTGCCAGTAGTTCGACAGGGGGCGGTAAGAATGAGCAGTTCTTC
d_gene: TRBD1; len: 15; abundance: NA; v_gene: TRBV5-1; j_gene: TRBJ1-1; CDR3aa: CASNPTGTADTEAFF; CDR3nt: TGCGCCAGCAACCCTACTGGGACAGCTGACACTGAAGCTTTCTTT
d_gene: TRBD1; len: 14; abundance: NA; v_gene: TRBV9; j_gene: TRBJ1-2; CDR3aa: CASREQGKGNGYTF; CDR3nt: TGTGCCAGCAGAGAACAGGGGAAGGGTAATGGCTACACCTTC
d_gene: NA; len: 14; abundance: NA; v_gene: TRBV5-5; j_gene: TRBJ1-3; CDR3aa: CASSQDINGNTIYF; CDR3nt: TGTGCCAGCAGCCAGGATATCAACGGAAACACCATATATTTT
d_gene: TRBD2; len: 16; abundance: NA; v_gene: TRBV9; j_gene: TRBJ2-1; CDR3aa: CASSVVSSGNYNEQFF; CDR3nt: TGTGCCAGCAGCGTAGTAAGTAGCGGGAACTACAATGAGCAGTTCTTC
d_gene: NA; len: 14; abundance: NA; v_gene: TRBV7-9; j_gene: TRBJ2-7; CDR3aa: CASSLVQASYEQYF; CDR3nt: TGTGCCAGCAGCTTAGTTCAGGCCTCCTACGAGCAGTACTTC
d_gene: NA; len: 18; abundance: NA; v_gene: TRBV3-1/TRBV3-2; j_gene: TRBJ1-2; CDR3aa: CASSPIYYVDSESYGYTF; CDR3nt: TGTGCCAGCAGCCCCATTTACTACGTAGACAGCGAATCCTATGGCTACACCTTC
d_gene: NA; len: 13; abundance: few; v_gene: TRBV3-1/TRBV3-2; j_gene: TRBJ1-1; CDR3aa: CASSQGANTEAFF; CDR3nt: TGTGCCAGCAGCCAAGGGGCAAACACTGAAGCTTTCTTT
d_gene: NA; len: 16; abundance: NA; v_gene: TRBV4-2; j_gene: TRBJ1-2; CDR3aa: CASSPPPADANYGYTF; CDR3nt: TGTGCCAGCAGCCCTCCCCCGGCGGATGCTAACTATGGCTACACCTTC
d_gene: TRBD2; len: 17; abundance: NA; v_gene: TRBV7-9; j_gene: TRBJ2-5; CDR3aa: CASSLGTRGEYQETQYF; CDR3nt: TGTGCCAGCAGCTTAGGGACCCGGGGGGAGTACCAAGAGACCCAGTACTTC
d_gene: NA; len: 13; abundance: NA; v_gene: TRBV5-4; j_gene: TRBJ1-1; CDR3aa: CASSPGGNTEAFF; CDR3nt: TGTGCCAGCAGCCCCGGGGGGAACACTGAAGCTTTCTTT
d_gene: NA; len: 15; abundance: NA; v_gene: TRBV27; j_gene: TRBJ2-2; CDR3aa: CASHQGRTNTGELFF; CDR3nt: TGTGCCAGCCATCAGGGCCGCACGAACACCGGGGAGCTGTTTTTT
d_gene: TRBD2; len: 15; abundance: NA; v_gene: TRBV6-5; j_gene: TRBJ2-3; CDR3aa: CATLGLAGSTDTQYF; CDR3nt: TGTGCCACCCTAGGACTAGCGGGGAGCACAGATACGCAGTATTTT
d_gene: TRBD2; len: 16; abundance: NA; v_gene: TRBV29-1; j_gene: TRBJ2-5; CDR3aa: CSVVGTSGGSVGTQYF; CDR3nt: TGCAGCGTTGTTGGGACTAGCGGGGGTTCCGTGGGGACCCAGTACTTC
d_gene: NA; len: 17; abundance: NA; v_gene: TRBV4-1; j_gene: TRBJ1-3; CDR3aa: CASSHPKGRDTEDTIYF; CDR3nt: TGCGCCAGCAGCCACCCCAAGGGGAGGGACACTGAAGACACCATATATTTT
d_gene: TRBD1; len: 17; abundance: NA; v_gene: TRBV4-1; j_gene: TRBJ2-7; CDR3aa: CASSQDLPGQGVYEQYF; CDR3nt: TGCGCCAGCAGCCAAGATCTCCCGGGACAGGGGGTCTACGAGCAGTACTTC
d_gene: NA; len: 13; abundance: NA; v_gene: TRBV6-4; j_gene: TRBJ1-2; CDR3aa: CASSATGFYGYTF; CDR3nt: TGTGCCAGCAGCGCAACAGGGTTTTATGGCTACACCTTC
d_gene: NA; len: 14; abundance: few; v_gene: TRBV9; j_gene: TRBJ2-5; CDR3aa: CASSVDSYQETQYF; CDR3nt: TGTGCCAGCAGCGTAGACTCGTACCAAGAGACCCAGTACTTC